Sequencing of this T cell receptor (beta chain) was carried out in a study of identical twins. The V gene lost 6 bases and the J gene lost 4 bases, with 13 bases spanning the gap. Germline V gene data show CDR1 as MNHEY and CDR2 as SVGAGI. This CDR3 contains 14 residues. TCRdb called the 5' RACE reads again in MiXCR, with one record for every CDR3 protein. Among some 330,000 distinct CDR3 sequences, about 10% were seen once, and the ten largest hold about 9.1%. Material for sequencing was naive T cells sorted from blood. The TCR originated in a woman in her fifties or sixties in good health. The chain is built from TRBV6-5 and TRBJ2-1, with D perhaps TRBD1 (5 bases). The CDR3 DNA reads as TGTGCCAGCAGATACCTGACAGATTACAATGAGCAGTTCTTC. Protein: CASRYLTDYNEQFF.